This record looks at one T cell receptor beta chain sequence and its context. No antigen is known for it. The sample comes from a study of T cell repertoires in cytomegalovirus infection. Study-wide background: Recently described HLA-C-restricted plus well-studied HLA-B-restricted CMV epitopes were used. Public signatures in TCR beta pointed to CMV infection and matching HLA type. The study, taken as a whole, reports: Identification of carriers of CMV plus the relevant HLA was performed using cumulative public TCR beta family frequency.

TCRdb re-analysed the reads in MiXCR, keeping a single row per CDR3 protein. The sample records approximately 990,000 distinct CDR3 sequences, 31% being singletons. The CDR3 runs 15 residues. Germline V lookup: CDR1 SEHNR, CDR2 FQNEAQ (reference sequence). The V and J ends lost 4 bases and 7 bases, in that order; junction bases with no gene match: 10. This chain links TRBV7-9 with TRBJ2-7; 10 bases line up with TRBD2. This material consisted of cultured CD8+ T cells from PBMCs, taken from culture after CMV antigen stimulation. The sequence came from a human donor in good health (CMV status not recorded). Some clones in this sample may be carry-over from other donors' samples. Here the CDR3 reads CASSSLAGAPEEQYF. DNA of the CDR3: TGTGCCAGCAGCTCTCTAGCGGGGGCGCCTGAAGAGCAGTACTTC. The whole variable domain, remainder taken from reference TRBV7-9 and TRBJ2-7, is DTGVSQNPRHKITKRGQNVTFRCDPISEHNRLYWYRQTLGQGPEFLTYFQNEAQLEKSRLLSDRFSAERPKGSFSTLEIQRTEQGDSAMYLCASSSLAGAPEEQYFGPGTRLTVT.